This entry is about one T cell receptor beta chain. Sequenced by immunoSEQ multiplex PCR; TCRdb stores in-frame clones only, minus some. Of about 510,000 clones listed, more than 65% are singletons. This sample stems from a study of shared clonotypes between healthy human individuals. All donors were healthy HIV-negative adults lacking recent acute infections or vaccinations. V shed 8 bases and J 2 bases; nucleotides not matched to a gene: 4. The CDR3 length is 14 residues. Germline CDR1 reads SEHNR; CDR2 reads FQNEAQ (reference sequence). The clonotype comes from a woman aged 40 to 50 in good health. Some clones in this sample may be carry-over from other donors' samples. The sample consisted of PBMCs. J is TRBJ2-2 and V is TRBV7-9, with 8 bases matching TRBD1. The CDR3 protein is CASGGQGNTGELFF. In DNA form, the CDR3 reads TGTGCCAGCGGTGGACAGGGCAACACCGGGGAGCTGTTTTTT.